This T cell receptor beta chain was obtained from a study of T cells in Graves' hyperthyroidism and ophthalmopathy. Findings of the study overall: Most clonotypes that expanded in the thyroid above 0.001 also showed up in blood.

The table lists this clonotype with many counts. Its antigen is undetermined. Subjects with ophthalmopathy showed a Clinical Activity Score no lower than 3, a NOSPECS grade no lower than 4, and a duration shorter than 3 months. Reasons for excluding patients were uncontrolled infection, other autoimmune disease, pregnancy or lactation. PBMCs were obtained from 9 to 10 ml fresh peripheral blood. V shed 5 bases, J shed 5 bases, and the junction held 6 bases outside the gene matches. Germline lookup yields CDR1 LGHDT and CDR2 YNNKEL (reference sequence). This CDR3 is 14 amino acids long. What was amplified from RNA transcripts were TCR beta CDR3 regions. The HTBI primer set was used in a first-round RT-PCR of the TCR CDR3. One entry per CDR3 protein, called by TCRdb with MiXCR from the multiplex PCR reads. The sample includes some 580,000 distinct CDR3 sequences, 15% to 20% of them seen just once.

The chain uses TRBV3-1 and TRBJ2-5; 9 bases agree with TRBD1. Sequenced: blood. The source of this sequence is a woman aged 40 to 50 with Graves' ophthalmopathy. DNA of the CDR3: TGTGCCAGCAGCAACACAGGGGGCAGGGAGACCCAGTACTTC. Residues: CASSNTGGRETQYF.